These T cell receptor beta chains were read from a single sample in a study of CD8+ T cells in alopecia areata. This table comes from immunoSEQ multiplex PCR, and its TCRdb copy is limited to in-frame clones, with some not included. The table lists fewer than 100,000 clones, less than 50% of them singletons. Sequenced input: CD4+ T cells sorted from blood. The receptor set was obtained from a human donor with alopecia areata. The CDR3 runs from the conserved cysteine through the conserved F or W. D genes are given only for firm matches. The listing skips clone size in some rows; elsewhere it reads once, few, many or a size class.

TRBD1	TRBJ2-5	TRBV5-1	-	CASSPGQGAQIETQYF	TGCGCCAGCAGCCCGGGACAGGGGGCGCAGATAGAGACCCAGTACTTC
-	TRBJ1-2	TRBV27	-	CASSFRPGSYGYTF	TGTGCCAGCAGTTTCCGTCCAGGGAGCTATGGCTACACCTTC
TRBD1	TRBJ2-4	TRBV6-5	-	CASSLAGTEKNIQYF	TGTGCCAGCAGTCTCGCCGGGACAGAGAAAAACATTCAGTACTTC
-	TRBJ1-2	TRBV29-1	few	CSAQVNYGYTF	TGCAGCGCCCAGGTTAACTATGGCTACACCTTC
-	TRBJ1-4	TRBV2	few	CASSEGAYGEKLFF	TGTGCCAGCAGTGAAGGGGCCTACGGGGAAAAACTGTTTTTT
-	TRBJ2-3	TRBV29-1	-	CSVEDQGADTQYF	TGCAGCGTTGAAGATCAGGGAGCAGATACGCAGTATTTT
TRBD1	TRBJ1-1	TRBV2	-	CASKGTGNTEAFF	TGTGCCAGCAAAGGGACAGGGAACACTGAAGCTTTCTTT
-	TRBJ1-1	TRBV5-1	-	CASSLGGSGTEAFF	TGCGCCAGCAGCTTGGGGGGCTCTGGCACTGAAGCTTTCTTT
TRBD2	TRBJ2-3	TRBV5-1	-	CASSLLAGNTDTQYF	TGCGCCAGCAGCCTTCTAGCGGGGAACACAGATACGCAGTATTTT
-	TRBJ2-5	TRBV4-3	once	CASSPGPDLVRSETQYF	TGCGCCAGCAGCCCCGGGCCGGACCTAGTGCGGTCGGAGACCCAGTACTTC
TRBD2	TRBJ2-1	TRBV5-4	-	CASSFSLFGLAENEQFF	TGTGCCAGCAGCTTCTCACTATTCGGCCTAGCGGAGAATGAGCAGTTCTTC
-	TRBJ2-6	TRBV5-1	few	CASSLSRIPDSGANVLTF	TGCGCCAGCAGCTTGAGCCGGATTCCCGACTCTGGGGCCAACGTCCTGACTTTC
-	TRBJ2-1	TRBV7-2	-	CASSPDGRGEQFF	TGTGCCAGCAGCCCGGATGGGCGCGGTGAGCAGTTCTTC
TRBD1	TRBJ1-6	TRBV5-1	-	CASSLGGQVNSPLHF	TGCGCCAGCAGCTTGGGAGGACAGGTTAATTCACCCCTCCACTTT
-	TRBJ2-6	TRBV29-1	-	CSVASSGANVLTF	TGCAGCGTTGCGTCCTCTGGGGCCAACGTCCTGACTTTC
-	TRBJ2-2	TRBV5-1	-	CASSSEGELFF	TGCGCCAGCAGCTCGGAGGGGGAGCTGTTTTTT
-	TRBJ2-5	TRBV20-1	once	CSANYQETQYF	TGCAGTGCTAACTACCAAGAGACCCAGTACTTC
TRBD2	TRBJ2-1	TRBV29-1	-	CSVLGLEVYNEQFF	TGCAGCGTTTTGGGACTAGAAGTTTACAATGAGCAGTTCTTC
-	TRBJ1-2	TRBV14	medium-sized	CASSQILYYGYTF	TGTGCCAGCAGCCAAATCCTGTACTATGGCTACACCTTC
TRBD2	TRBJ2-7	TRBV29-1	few	CSAGTSGGYEQYF	TGCAGCGCCGGGACTAGCGGGGGATACGAGCAGTACTTC
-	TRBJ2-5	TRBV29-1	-	CSASFTGETQYF	TGCAGCGCTTCCTTCACTGGGGAGACCCAGTACTTC
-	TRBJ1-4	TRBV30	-	CAWSRRLEKLFF	TGTGCCTGGAGTCGCCGACTTGAAAAACTGTTTTTT